Frequency places the clone carrying this TCR beta chain as medium-sized. Its antigen is still unknown. TRB rearrangements were amplified by touch-down multiplex PCR with mixed TRB-A/B primers. After re-calling the multiplex PCR reads, TCRdb lists one entry per CDR3 protein, DNA absent. This listing includes about 6,000 distinct CDR3 sequences. The CDR3 runs to 13 residues. CDR1 LNHDA and CDR2 SQIVND come from the germline V gene (reference sequence). This entry belongs to a study of T cell clusters in autoimmune cytopenias. Study-level findings and limits: Active autoimmune hepatitis patients had around 2.9-fold fewer exclusive TRB clusters than healthy donors. Comparing secondary cytopenia with chronic lymphocytic leukemia showed no cluster-lack signature, apparently masked by lymphoma repertoire. Physiological T cell clusters of healthy donors were apparently absent in primary autoimmune cytopenia patients.

TRB amplification used 250 ng of peripheral blood genomic DNA. The sequenced material came from peripheral blood. The chain recombines TRBV19 with TRBJ1-1. The origin of this receptor is a human donor with an autoimmune cytopenia or autoimmune hepatitis (not recorded which). CDR3 protein: CASSIWADAEAFF.